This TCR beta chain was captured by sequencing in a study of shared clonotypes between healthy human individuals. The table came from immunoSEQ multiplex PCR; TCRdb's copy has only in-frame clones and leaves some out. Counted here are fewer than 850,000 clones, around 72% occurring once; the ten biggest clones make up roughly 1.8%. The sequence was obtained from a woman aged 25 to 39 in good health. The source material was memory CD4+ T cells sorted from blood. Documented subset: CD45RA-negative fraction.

The CDR3 nucleotides are TGTGCCAGCAGCTTCCGACAGAGAATCTACGAGCAGTACTTC. Its translation: CASSFRQRIYEQYF. V is TRBV11-2 and J is TRBJ2-7, with D possibly matching TRBD1 (5 bases). V lost 3 bases, J lost 3 bases, and 12 bases lay in between. The CDR3 is 14 residues long. Germline loops: CDR1 SGHAT, CDR2 FQNNGV.